This entry is about one T cell receptor beta chain. Antigen: not known. This entry belongs to a study of cytomegalovirus exposure and HLA in healthy donors. Overall study results and limits: A later analysis showed HLA-associated TCR beta chains outstripping equally common others in clonal expansion. It was reported in a later analysis that an Asian-associated ancestry cluster showed fewer N-insertions than the roughly 620-donor mean.

Use of 60 Vbeta and 13 Jbeta primers characterized the PCR. The assay was immunoSEQ multiplex PCR, and TCRdb's table has in-frame clones only and misses some. The data hold over 95,000 clones, with more than 75% observed a single time. The CDR3 has 17 amino acids. V was pared by 0 bases and J by 2 bases, with 7 bases of the junction left unmatched. Germline values: CDR1 SGHRS, CDR2 YFSETQ. The sample comprised PBMCs. V is TRBV5-1 and J is TRBJ2-2; 7 bases line up with TRBD2. The source is a woman aged 40 to 50 in good health and CMV-seropositive. The CDR3 here is CASSLVRASGNTGELFF. Here the CDR3 DNA reads TGCGCCAGCAGCTTGGTTAGGGCTAGCGGTAACACCGGGGAGCTGTTTTTT. Complete variable domain (other parts from reference TRBV5-1 and TRBJ2-2): KAGVTQTPRYLIKTRGQQVTLSCSPISGHRSVSWYQQTPGQGLQFLFEYFSETQRNKGNFPGRFSGRQFSNSRSEMNVSTLELGDSALYLCASSLVRASGNTGELFFGEGSRLTVL.